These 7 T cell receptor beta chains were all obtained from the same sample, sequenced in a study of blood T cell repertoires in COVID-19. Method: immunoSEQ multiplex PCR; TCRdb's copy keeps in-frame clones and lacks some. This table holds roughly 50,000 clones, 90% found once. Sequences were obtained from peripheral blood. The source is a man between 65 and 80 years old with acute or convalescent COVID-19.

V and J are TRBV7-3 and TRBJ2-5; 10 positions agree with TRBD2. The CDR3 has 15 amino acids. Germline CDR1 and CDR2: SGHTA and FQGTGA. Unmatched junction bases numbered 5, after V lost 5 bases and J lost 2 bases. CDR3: CASSRSGGIQETQYF. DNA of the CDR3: TGTGCCAGCAGCCGTAGCGGGGGGATACAAGAGACCCAGTACTTC.

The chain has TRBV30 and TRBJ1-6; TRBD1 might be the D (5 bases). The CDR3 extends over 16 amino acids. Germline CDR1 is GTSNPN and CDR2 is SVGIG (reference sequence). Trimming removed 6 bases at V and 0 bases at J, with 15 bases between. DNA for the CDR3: TGTGCCTGTAGACGGGACTCAAGCTCCTATAATTCACCCCTCCACTTT. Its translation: CACRRDSSSYNSPLHF.

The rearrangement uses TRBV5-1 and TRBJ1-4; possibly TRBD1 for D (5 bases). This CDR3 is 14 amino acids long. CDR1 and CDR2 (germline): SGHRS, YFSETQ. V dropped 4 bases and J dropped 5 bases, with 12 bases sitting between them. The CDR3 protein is CASSGGDVNEKLFF. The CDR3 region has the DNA TGCGCCAGCAGCGGGGGGGACGTGAATGAAAAACTGTTTTTT.

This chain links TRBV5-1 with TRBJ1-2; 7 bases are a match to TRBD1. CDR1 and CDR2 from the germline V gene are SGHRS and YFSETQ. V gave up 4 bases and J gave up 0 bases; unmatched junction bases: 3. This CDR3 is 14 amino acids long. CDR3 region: CASSKGTANYGYTF. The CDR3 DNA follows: TGCGCCAGCAGCAAAGGGACAGCTAACTATGGCTACACCTTC.

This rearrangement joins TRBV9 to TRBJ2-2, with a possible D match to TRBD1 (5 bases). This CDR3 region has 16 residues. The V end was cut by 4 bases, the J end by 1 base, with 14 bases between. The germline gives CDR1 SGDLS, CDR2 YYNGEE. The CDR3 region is CASSPVEGENTGELFF. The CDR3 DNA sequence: TGTGCCAGCAGCCCAGTGGAAGGGGAGAACACCGGGGAGCTGTTTTTT.

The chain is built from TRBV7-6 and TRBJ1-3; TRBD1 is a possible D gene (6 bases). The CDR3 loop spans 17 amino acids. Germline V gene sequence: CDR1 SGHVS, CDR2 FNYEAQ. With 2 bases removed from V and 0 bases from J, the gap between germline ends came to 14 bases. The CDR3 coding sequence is TGTGCCAGCAGCTTACAGGCTAGGACAGCCTCTGGAAACACCATATATTTT. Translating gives CASSLQARTASGNTIYF.

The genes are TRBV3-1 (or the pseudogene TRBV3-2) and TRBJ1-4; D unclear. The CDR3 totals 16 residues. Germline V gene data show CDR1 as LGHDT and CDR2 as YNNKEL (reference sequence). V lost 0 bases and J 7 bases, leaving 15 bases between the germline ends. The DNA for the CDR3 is TGTGCCAGCAGCCAAGAGTCTACGGGGTTGAGTGAAAAACTGTTTTTT. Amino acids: CASSQESTGLSEKLFF.